This entry is about one T cell receptor (beta chain). Its antigen specificity is not known. Base qualities are not recorded, but no much larger clone differs from it by a single base. The sample belongs to a study of blood T cells in healthy people across ages (dated by TCRdb to the mid-2010s). With regard to the full study: Template switching captured roughly one uniquely barcoded TCR beta cDNA molecule per two T cells in model experiments. To avoid experimental bias, donors of different ages were spread randomly across the sequencing lanes. The study measured age-related changes in TCR beta repertoire diversity using deep sequencing normalized with unique cDNA molecular identifiers. The donors were split into four age groups: young (average 16 years), middle-aged (nearly 40), aged (roughly 68) and long-lived (about 74). For two donors (one aged 18 to 29 and one aged 80 or older), the study analyzed two additional independent replicas of 1 million unique cDNA reads from the same blood draw. Overall study outcomes, separate from this receptor: Estimates of total diversity based on one million sequenced T cells were considered lower bounds and underestimates. As age increased, observed TCR beta diversity per million T cells dropped in a roughly linear way, and a significant reduction was already evident by age about 40. A strong correlation was found between observed TCR beta diversity and the percentage of naive T cells measured by flow cytometry. Donor CMV infection status was unknown, potentially confounding age-related changes in expanded clonotypes. Compared with the aged group, more naive CD4+ T cells, fewer expanded clones and increased TCR diversity were shown by the long-lived group, suggesting age selection. Bulk unsorted PBMC profiling prevented conclusive comparison of naive and antigen-experienced compartments.

Systemically healthy Caucasian individuals from Russia, 35 to 50 in total and aged about 6 to 95 years, were included as donors. Approximately 10 milliliters of peripheral blood were collected from each donor into EDTA-treated Vacutainer tubes. Ficoll-Paque density-gradient centrifugation was used to isolate PBMCs, with at least 6.5 million per sample. Total RNA, at least 6 micrograms per sample, was extracted from PBMCs with Trizol reagent. For every donor, flow cytometry on a PBMC aliquot measured the percentage of naive CD45RAhigh/CD27high T cells. V lost 3 bases and J lost 2 bases; the stretch between them is 11 bases long. The CDR3 runs 14 amino acids, cysteine and phenylalanine included. Here the CDR3 DNA is all that survives: 42 bases in frame from base 1. Sequences SGHDN (CDR1) and FVKESK (CDR2) are obtained from the germline V gene. The receptor library was made with 5' RACE. The reads were generated on an Illumina HiSeq 2500. A second PCR of roughly 7 to 11 cycles was performed with a sample-barcoded 5' primer and a J-beta primer mix. A unique molecular identifier was introduced onto each TCR beta cDNA molecule by a template-switch 5' adaptor carrying 12 random nucleotides. At least 2.5 million CDR3-containing paired-end reads were obtained from each sample. First-strand cDNA was synthesized from all RNA with the Mint cDNA synthesis kit, primed by a TRBC-specific oligonucleotide. Following uracil-DNA glycosylase treatment, all cDNA underwent a first 18-cycle PCR with the universal primers M1SS and BC2_uni_R. In the source study's methods: For normalization, 1 million high-quality reads, each with a distinct molecular identifier, were randomly selected from each sample. Instead of being binned into consensus sequences, reads that shared molecular identifiers were thrown out. CDR3 identification, clonotype clustering and error correction used MiTCR with a Q25 quality threshold and the strictest error-elimination algorithm. Lower-bound total TCR beta diversity was estimated with a nonparametric unseen species model using Euler transformation. Using fastp trimming at Q25 and MiXCR clonotype assembly, TCRdb reanalyzed the public sequencing data and kept in-frame beta chains. Rows with one shared CDR3 protein collapse into an entry with the most common genes and DNA. Here the V and J calls rest on TCRdb's processing, not on the authors' analysis. The sample table records 1,500,000 or so distinct CDR3 sequences; approximately 60% of these occur just once. Jointly, the top ten make up about 6.3% of the sample.

This chain joins TRBV14 to TRBJ2-7; the D gene identity is not certain. This clonotype was obtained from a young man in good health. The sample comprised blood. The nucleotide sequence reads as follows: TGTGCCAGCAGCCACTGTGACGGACCCTACGAGCAGTACTTC. This yields the protein CASSHCDGPYEQYF.